This T cell receptor beta chain was observed in a study of tumor T cells in aggressive B-cell lymphoma. Profiled with immunoSEQ multiplex PCR; TCRdb holds only in-frame clones, not every one. The repertoire holds some 7,200 clones, with around 90% as singletons. Looked up from germline, CDR1 is LGHNT and CDR2 is FRNRAP. Trimming pared 6 bases from V and 6 bases from J, leaving 9 bases between. There are 12 residues in the CDR3. The receptor comes from an adult with diffuse large B cell lymphoma. Some clones in this sample may be carry-over from other donors' samples. The genes are TRBV12-5 and TRBJ2-1; possibly TRBD1 for D (5 bases). Sample: tumor tissue. The CDR3 nucleotides read TGTGCTAGTGGGAGACAGATCAATGAGCAGTTCTTC. Protein sequence: CASGRQINEQFF.